This T cell receptor beta chain was captured in a study of human T cells and chemical hapten exposure. V shed 2 bases, J shed 9 bases, and the junction held 8 bases outside the gene matches. The germline CDR1 and CDR2 sequences are SGHRS and YFSETQ. The CDR3 contains 15 residues. The time point was: patch test 3, about 24 weeks after DPC sensitization. The treatment denotes: therapeutic diphenylcyclopropenone sensitization with weekly scalp DPC. Each CDR3 protein is one row after TCRdb ran MiXCR on the RACE reads. The table shows roughly 150,000 distinct CDR3 sequences, with roughly 26% occurring only once.

The source is a woman aged 18-35 years with alopecia areata. Some clones in this sample may be carry-over from other donors' samples. The rearrangement uses TRBV5-1 and TRBJ2-1; 10 bases align to TRBD2. Sequenced here: whole blood, sampled in connection with sensitization to the hapten diphenylcyclopropenone (DPC). The CDR3 here is CASSLGAGGGFEQFF. The CDR3 bases are TGCGCCAGCAGCTTAGGAGCGGGAGGGGGTTTTGAGCAGTTCTTC.